This T cell receptor (beta chain) was obtained from a study of T cells in tuberculosis. Points from the study as a whole: Active tuberculosis cases were adults; controls were adolescents. A GMM-specific repertoire classifier reached 80% to 90% accuracy, AUROC 0.90. Active tuberculosis alpha repertoires lay closer to GMM-specific TCRs than controls'. Active tuberculosis patients had shorter CDR3-alpha; the beta difference was nonsignificant.

Germline values: CDR1 MGHRA, CDR2 YSYEKL. The CDR3 runs 19 residues. The V segment lost 2 bases and the J segment 2 bases; nucleotides outside the gene matches: 17. Regarding this clone: What it recognizes is unknown.

The time point was: new active TB diagnosis, blood taken before or within 7 days of starting treatment. Measured with immunoSEQ multiplex PCR; TCRdb has only the in-frame clones, and not every one. In the table there are more than 35,000 clones, roughly 94% of which are singletons. The rearrangement joins TRBV4-1 to TRBJ2-7; 8 positions agree with TRBD1. Here the sequenced sample was PBMCs, taken at tuberculosis diagnosis. The TCR originated in an adult with tuberculosis. The CDR3, as DNA: TGCGCCAGCAGCCAAACAATCTTAACCGGGACAGGAGATACCTACGAGCAGTACTTC. It is translated as CASSQTILTGTGDTYEQYF.